This passage covers 22 T cell receptor beta chains from one sample sequenced in a study of identifying expanded T cells in peripheral blood. Assay used: immunoSEQ multiplex PCR; TCRdb lists only in-frame clones, some missing. The sample includes some 95,000 clones, approximately 88% of them seen just once. Sequenced material: blood. Every receptor here comes from a person aged 18 to 70 in good health.

V and J are TRBV10-2 and TRBJ2-2; 8 bases agree with TRBD2. Germline V CDR1 and CDR2: WSHSY, SAAADI. This CDR3 spans 15 amino acids. V was clipped by 10 bases and J by 2 bases; unmatched bases: 9. CDR3 amino acids: CATTGGALNTGELFF. The CDR3 DNA follows: TGCGCCACCACGGGGGGGGCGCTTAACACCGGGGAGCTGTTTTTT.

This clone was seen a single time. The chain carries TRBV6-5 and TRBJ2-1; 8 positions match TRBD2. The CDR3 sequence is 15 residues long. CDR1 and CDR2 from the germline V gene are MNHEY and SVGAGI. V was clipped by 2 bases and J by 2 bases; unmatched bases: 2. The CDR3, as DNA: TGTGCCAGCAGTTACGGCGGGGGGACCTACAATGAGCAGTTCTTC. It translates to CASSYGGGTYNEQFF.

This chain joins TRBV5-6 and TRBJ2-2, with D possibly TRBD2 on 5 matching bases. CDR3 length: 15 residues. V lost 4 bases to trimming and J lost 4 bases, with 14 bases between them. Germline values: CDR1 SGHDT, CDR2 YYEEEE. CDR3 DNA: TGTGCCAGCAGCCTAAAATTGGGAGCCACCGGGGAGCTGTTTTTT. Protein: CASSLKLGATGELFF.

This clone occurred once. This chain joins TRBV19 and TRBJ1-1; D not resolved. The CDR3 loop spans 13 amino acids. V was cut by 6 bases and J by 3 bases, with 11 bases left in between. CDR1 LNHDA and CDR2 SQIVND come from the germline V gene (reference sequence). CDR3 DNA sequence: TGTGCCAGTAGGGGTAGGGTAGACACTGAAGCTTTCTTT. This encodes CASRGRVDTEAFF.

The chain is built from TRBV7-2 and TRBJ2-5; D possibly corresponds to TRBD2 (5 bases). The V gene's germline CDR1 is SGHTA and CDR2 FQGNSA. Trimming took off 5 bases at V and 5 bases at J, with 9 bases between the two ends. This CDR3 region has 12 residues. CDR3 nucleotides: TGTGCCAGCAGCCTATCGGGGGAGACCCAGTACTTC. This codes for CASSLSGETQYF. Full variable domain (remainder filled in from reference TRBV7-2 and TRBJ2-5): GAGVSQSPSNKVTEKGKDVELRCDPISGHTALYWYRQSLGQGLEFLIYFQGNSAPDKSGLPSDRFSAERTGGSVSTLTIQRTQQEDSAVYLCASSLSGETQYFGPGTRLLVL.

The count of this clone is one. The rearrangement links TRBV7-9 to TRBJ2-2; D is possibly TRBD2 (7 bases). The V end was cut by 1 base, the J end by 5 bases, with 11 bases between. This CDR3 region has 15 residues. CDR1 is SEHNR, CDR2 FQNEAQ, per germline (reference sequence). The chain's CDR3 is CASSLGTRGTGELFF. CDR3 nucleotides: TGTGCCAGCAGCTTAGGGACTAGGGGGACCGGGGAGCTGTTTTTT.

The rearrangement links TRBV5-5 to TRBJ2-7; 9 bases are shared with TRBD1. The CDR3 spans 14 residues. Per the germline V gene, CDR1 is SGHKS and CDR2 is YYEKEE (reference sequence). Trimming took 4 bases from V and 3 from J; bases not matched to a gene: 5. CDR3 in amino acids: CASSTRDRVYEQYF. The DNA of the CDR3 is TGTGCCAGCAGCACCCGGGACAGGGTCTACGAGCAGTACTTC.

This clone appeared a single time. This chain links TRBV6-4 with TRBJ2-3; 7 nucleotides line up with TRBD2. V shed 1 base and J 5 bases; nucleotides not matched to a gene: 3. The CDR3 is 14 amino acids. The germline V gene has CDR1 MRHNA and CDR2 SNTAGT. CDR3 DNA: TGTGCCAGCAGTGACTGGGAGCGGGAAGATACGCAGTATTTT. It is translated as CASSDWEREDTQYF.

The chain joins TRBV4-1 to TRBJ1-4; D is undetermined. V lost 4 bases and J 7 bases, leaving 28 bases between the germline ends. The germline CDR1 and CDR2 sequences are MGHRA and YSYEKL. The CDR3 is 19 amino acids. The CDR3 nucleotides are TGCGCCAGCAGCCCTCGATCCCAATGGGAGCAAGGGCCCAGTGAAAAACTGTTTTTT. It translates to CASSPRSQWEQGPSEKLFF.

This chain links TRBV6-1 with TRBJ1-1; maybe TRBD1 (5 bases). The germline V gene has CDR1 MNHNS and CDR2 SASEGT. The CDR3 has 14 amino acids. The germline V and J ends were trimmed by 7 bases and 0 bases, with 12 bases remaining between them. The CDR3 DNA follows: TGTGCCAGCAAGGGGCGGACGTTGAACACTGAAGCTTTCTTT. This sequence encodes CASKGRTLNTEAFF.

This clone occurred a few times. The rearrangement links TRBV5-6 to TRBJ1-1; a weak D match, TRBD1 (5 bases). The CDR3 runs 12 residues. Trimming cost V 2 bases and J 10 bases, with 12 bases left between them. Looked up from germline, CDR1 is SGHDT and CDR2 is YYEEEE. The CDR3 region is CASSFRQSIAFF. The CDR3 DNA sequence: TGTGCCAGCAGCTTCCGACAGTCGATAGCTTTCTTT.

J is TRBJ1-1 and V is TRBV7-9; unclear D gene. CDR1 and CDR2 (germline): SEHNR, FQNEAQ (reference sequence). The CDR3 has 14 residues. Trimming pared 3 bases from V and 1 base from J, leaving 9 bases between. The CDR3 reads CASSFVGRNTEAFF. The CDR3 DNA sequence: TGTGCCAGCAGCTTTGTCGGGAGGAACACTGAAGCTTTCTTT.

V gene TRBV15 combines with J gene TRBJ2-7; unclear D gene. Trimming left V 0 bases short and J 2 bases short, with 5 bases between. The CDR3 runs 13 residues. Germline lookup yields CDR1 LNHNV and CDR2 YYDKDF (reference sequence). The chain's CDR3 is CATSREGTYEQYF. In DNA form, the CDR3 reads TGTGCCACCAGCAGAGAAGGTACCTACGAGCAGTACTTC.

Only a few counts were recorded for this clone. The gene calls are TRBV2 and TRBJ2-2; D unclear. CDR1 and CDR2 (germline): SNHLY, FYNNEI. The CDR3 consists of 12 residues. Trimming stripped 4 bases from V and 6 bases from J, with 6 bases between. This chain's CDR3 is CASSGSAGELFF. In DNA form, the CDR3 reads TGTGCCAGCAGTGGATCCGCCGGGGAGCTGTTTTTT.

The J gene is TRBJ2-3, the V gene TRBV30; TRBD2 matches 9 bases. There are 14 residues in the CDR3. Trimming at V came to 5 bases and at J to 1 base, leaving 4 bases not matched to a gene. Germline V gene sequence: CDR1 GTSNPN, CDR2 SVGIG (reference sequence). This chain's CDR3 is CAWCGGRGTDTQYF. As DNA, the CDR3 is TGTGCCTGGTGCGGCGGGAGGGGCACAGATACGCAGTATTTT. Looking up the rest from reference TRBV30 and TRBJ2-3 gives the full variable domain: SQTIHQWPATLVQPVGSPLSLECTVEGTSNPNLYWYRQAAGRGLQLLFYSVGIGQISSEVPQNLSASRPQDRQFILSSKKLLLSDSGFYLCAWCGGRGTDTQYFGPGTRLTVL.

In this sample, this clone turned up once. The chain employs TRBV9 and TRBJ1-1, with D maybe TRBD1 (5 bases). V was pared by 0 bases and J by 7 bases, with 13 bases between. CDR1 SGDLS and CDR2 YYNGEE come from the germline V gene. The CDR3 length is 14 residues. CDR3 sequence reads: CASSVVPRAGEAFF. CDR3 coding DNA: TGTGCCAGCAGCGTAGTGCCCAGGGCGGGTGAAGCTTTCTTT.

This rearrangement joins TRBV19 to TRBJ1-2; possibly TRBD1 for D (6 bases). Trimming removed 6 bases at V and 2 bases at J, with 16 bases between. The CDR3 is 15 amino acids. CDR1 and CDR2 from the germline V gene are LNHDA and SQIVND (reference sequence). CDR3 DNA sequence: TGTGCCAGTAGCCCTGACAGGCAAACCAACTATGGCTACACCTTC. Its protein product is CASSPDRQTNYGYTF.

Written as DNA, the CDR3 is TGTGCCAGCAGCTTAGGCTACAATGAGCAGTTCTTC. Its translation is CASSLGYNEQFF. V gene TRBV13 combines with J gene TRBJ2-1, with D unclear. The CDR3 totals 12 residues. Germline assignment: CDR1 PRHDT and CDR2 FYEKMQ (reference sequence). V was shortened by 0 bases and J by 3 bases, with 0 bases between the two germline ends.

The chain is built from TRBV28 and TRBJ1-1, with no clear D. V was pared by 2 bases and J by 9 bases, with 10 bases between. The CDR3 runs 12 residues. Germline V lookup: CDR1 MDHEN, CDR2 SYDVKM. CDR3 protein: CASSLSAQKAFF. CDR3 coding DNA: TGTGCCAGCAGTTTAAGTGCGCAGAAAGCTTTCTTT.

The rearrangement uses TRBV10-3 and TRBJ1-5, with D possibly TRBD1 on 6 matching bases. Per the germline V gene, CDR1 is ENHRY and CDR2 is SYGVKD. The CDR3 is 17 amino acids. V lost 10 bases, J lost 2 bases, and 24 bases lay in between. The CDR3 protein is CATMGGAQGIGNQPQHF. Written as DNA, the CDR3 is TGTGCCACCATGGGAGGGGCACAGGGAATAGGCAATCAGCCCCAGCATTTT.

The rearrangement uses TRBV13 and TRBJ2-2, with a weak D call TRBD1 (5 bases). Germline CDR1 reads PRHDT; CDR2 reads FYEKMQ (reference sequence). The CDR3 is made up of 14 amino acids. The germline V and J ends were trimmed by 6 bases and 2 bases, with 10 bases remaining between them. DNA of the CDR3: TGTGCCAGCAGTTCCGACAGCAACACCGGGGAGCTGTTTTTT. Translating gives CASSSDSNTGELFF.

The chain carries TRBV7-2 and TRBJ2-5; 16 nucleotides agree with TRBD2. Germline V gene lookup returns CDR1 SGHTA and CDR2 FQGNSA. Unmatched junction bases numbered 9, after V lost 0 bases and J lost 5 bases. The CDR3 consists of 19 residues. CDR3 coding DNA: TGTGCCAGCAGCTTAGCAGGGCGGGGGACTAGCGGGAGGGTTGAGACCCAGTACTTC. Translation gives CASSLAGRGTSGRVETQYF.